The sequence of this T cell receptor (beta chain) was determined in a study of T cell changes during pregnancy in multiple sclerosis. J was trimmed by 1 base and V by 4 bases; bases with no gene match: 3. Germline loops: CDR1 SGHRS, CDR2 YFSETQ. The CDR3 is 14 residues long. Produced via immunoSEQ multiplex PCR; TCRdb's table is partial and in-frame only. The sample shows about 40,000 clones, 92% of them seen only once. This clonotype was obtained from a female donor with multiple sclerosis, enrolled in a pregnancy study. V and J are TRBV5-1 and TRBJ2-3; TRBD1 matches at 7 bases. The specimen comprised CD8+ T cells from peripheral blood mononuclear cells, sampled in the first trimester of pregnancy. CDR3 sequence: CASSDGQGTDTQYF. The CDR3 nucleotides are TGCGCCAGCAGCGACGGACAGGGCACAGATACGCAGTATTTT.